The clone carrying this TCR beta chain was seen ten or more times. Its antigen is not known. A single record per CDR3 protein comes from TCRdb applying MiXCR to the 5' RACE reads. Altogether roughly 140,000 distinct CDR3 sequences are present, roughly 8% being singletons, with the ten largest covering roughly 0.76%. The data were taken from a study of T cells after yellow fever vaccination. General observations from the study: The booster saw the reappearance of most primary-vaccination clones (roughly 96% CD4, 80% to 90% CD8).

V lost 6 bases and J 4 bases, leaving 25 bases between the germline ends. CDR1 is KGHSH, CDR2 LQKENI, per germline. This CDR3 has 17 amino acids. The genes are TRBV18 and TRBJ2-7; D gene uncertain. Sequencing was performed on CD4+ T cells sorted from PBMCs, taken 5 days after the yellow fever booster vaccination. This clonotype was obtained from a man aged 30 to 45 who received the YFV17D yellow fever vaccine. The CDR3 here is CASSPMVDSEHSYEQYF. CDR3 coding DNA: TGTGCCAGCTCCCCCATGGTTGATTCCGAGCATAGTTACGAGCAGTACTTC. The full variable domain, its missing parts supplied by reference TRBV18 and TRBJ2-7, is NAGVMQNPRHLVRRRGQEARLRCSPMKGHSHVYWYRQLPEEGLKFMVYLQKENIIDESGMPKERFSAEFPKEGPSILRIQQVVRGDSAAYFCASSPMVDSEHSYEQYFGPGTRLTVT.